This T cell receptor (beta chain) was obtained from a study of control samples from healthy donors and cancer patients. Data came from immunoSEQ multiplex PCR; TCRdb stores just in-frame clones and leaves some out. In the table there are about 100,000 clones, roughly 90% of which are singletons. The material sequenced was blood. This receptor was obtained from a woman between 50 and 59 years old in good health.

The chain's CDR3 is CAIQTSGKNNEQFF. For the CDR3, the DNA is TGTGCCATCCAAACTAGCGGGAAGAACAATGAGCAGTTCTTC. The rearrangement joins TRBV13 to TRBJ2-1, with 10 nucleotides matching TRBD2. With V trimmed by 10 bases and J by 5 bases, 8 bases remained unmatched. The germline CDR1 and CDR2 sequences are PRHDT and FYEKMQ (reference sequence). The length of the CDR3 is 14 residues.